This entry lists 13 T cell receptor beta chains sequenced from one sample in a study of blood T cell repertoires in COVID-19 (TCRdb year 2020). The library was obtained by the immunoSEQ multiplex PCR assay. This is the immuneACCESS table as TCRdb keeps it, with only in-frame sequences that have V and J called. A part of the clones is gone; compared with another copy, unresolved V genes explain less than half, and the rest is unexplained. This sample has roughly 360,000 clones in its table, and over 80% of those were observed once. Less than 6% of the sample goes to the ten largest clones. The sequenced material came from PBMCs or T cells enriched from blood (not recorded which). The receptors were gathered from a woman between 50 and 59 years old who had recovered from COVID-19.

The V call is TRBV10-3, the J call TRBJ2-3, with 9 nucleotides matching TRBD2. Germline CDR1 is ENHRY and CDR2 is SYGVKD. The CDR3 covers 15 residues. With V trimmed by 7 bases and J by 2 bases, 7 bases remained unmatched. The CDR3 is CAITRAGGNTDTQYF. DNA of the CDR3: TGTGCCATCACCAGAGCGGGGGGAAACACAGATACGCAGTATTTT.

Here the CDR3 DNA reads TGTGCCAGCAGCCAGTGGACAGATACATATGGCTACACCTTC. This gives the protein CASSQWTDTYGYTF. V is TRBV4-2 and J is TRBJ1-2; D may be TRBD1 (6 bases). The CDR3 length is 14 residues. Trimming pared 3 bases from V and 5 bases from J, leaving 13 bases between. Germline CDR1 is LGHNA and CDR2 is YNFKEQ.

In this sample, this clone turned up once. In nucleotides, the CDR3 is TGTGCCAGCAGTCCCCAGCGGACCGGGGAGCTGTTTTTT. Its protein product is CASSPQRTGELFF. The chain couples TRBV12-3 or TRBV12-4 to TRBJ2-2; a weak D match, TRBD2 (5 bases). The V gene lost 5 bases and the J gene lost 5 bases, with 9 bases spanning the gap. This CDR3 is built from 13 residues.

This chain connects TRBV30 to TRBJ1-4; weak D call: TRBD1 (5 bases). This CDR3 contains 12 residues. V was pared by 8 bases and J by 2 bases, with 9 bases between. The germline gives CDR1 GTSNPN, CDR2 SVGIG (reference sequence). As DNA, the CDR3 is TGTGCCATCAGGGCTACTAATGAAAAACTGTTTTTT. It encodes CAIRATNEKLFF.

The V call is TRBV27, the J call TRBJ1-6; weak D call: TRBD1 (6 bases). The V end lost 2 bases, the J end lost 0 bases, and 8 bases lay between the germline ends. This CDR3 is built from 16 residues. CDR1 is MNHEY, CDR2 SMNVEV, per germline (reference sequence). CDR3 protein: CASSLQGSSYNSPLHF. CDR3 bases: TGTGCCAGCAGTTTACAGGGGAGCTCCTATAATTCACCCCTCCACTTT.

This clone came up once. The chain carries TRBV5-5 and TRBJ2-2; 10 bases align to TRBD2. Germline loops: CDR1 SGHKS, CDR2 YYEKEE (reference sequence). There are 16 residues in the CDR3. The V and J ends lost 2 bases and 1 base, in that order; junction bases with no gene match: 2. DNA of the CDR3: TGTGCCAGCAGCTTTGTAGCGGGAGGGAACACCGGGGAGCTGTTTTTT. It encodes CASSFVAGGNTGELFF.

The J gene is TRBJ1-6, the V gene TRBV30; TRBD1 matches 12 bases. Germline assignment: CDR1 GTSNPN and CDR2 SVGIG (reference sequence). CDR3 length: 15 residues. V shed 1 base and J 9 bases; nucleotides not matched to a gene: 4. CDR3 protein: CAWSGGQGAGSPLHF. The CDR3 coding sequence is TGTGCCTGGAGTGGGGGACAGGGGGCAGGTTCACCCCTCCACTTT.

The rearrangement joins TRBV7-9 to TRBJ1-5, with D perhaps TRBD1 (5 bases). The V gene's germline CDR1 is SEHNR and CDR2 FQNEAQ (reference sequence). CDR3 size: 14 residues. V was clipped by 5 bases and J by 3 bases, with 11 bases between them. CDR3 sequence reads: CASSRDGANQPQHF. In DNA form, the CDR3 reads TGTGCCAGCAGCCGAGATGGGGCCAATCAGCCCCAGCATTTT.

The chain joins TRBV4-2 to TRBJ1-4, with D hard to call. This CDR3 contains 15 residues. V was pared by 0 bases and J by 1 base, with 6 bases between. Germline CDR1 reads LGHNA; CDR2 reads YNFKEQ. The CDR3 DNA reads TGTGCCAGCAGCCAAGAACGGAGAACTAATGAAAAACTGTTTTTT. Its translation is CASSQERRTNEKLFF.

This clone was counted once. This sequence joins TRBV7-2 and TRBJ2-1; TRBD2 matches 10 bases. The CDR3 is 14 amino acids. Germline CDR1 is SGHTA and CDR2 is FQGNSA. J lost 7 bases, V lost 5 bases, and 5 bases had no gene match. The CDR3 here is CASSKREGGNEQFF. In nucleotides, the CDR3 is TGTGCCAGCAGCAAGCGGGAGGGAGGGAATGAGCAGTTCTTC.

The chain joins TRBV5-6 to TRBJ1-2, with D uncertain. Germline-derived CDR1 and CDR2 are SGHDT and YYEEEE. The V end was cut by 4 bases, the J end by 6 bases, with 16 bases between. This CDR3 is built from 14 residues. CDR3 in amino acids: CASSLPRGPDGYTF. The CDR3 coding sequence is TGTGCCAGCAGCCTCCCGAGAGGGCCTGATGGCTACACCTTC.

CDR3 sequence (DNA): TGCGCCAGCGCTCTCCGACAGGGGATGAACACTGAAGCTTTCTTT. It is translated as CASALRQGMNTEAFF. The chain carries TRBV5-1 and TRBJ1-1; 8 nucleotides agree with TRBD1. The CDR3 has 15 residues. V shed 7 bases and J 0 bases; nucleotides not matched to a gene: 8. In germline, CDR1 is SGHRS, CDR2 YFSETQ.

The V call is TRBV5-1, the J call TRBJ2-5; TRBD1 aligns across 7 bases. Germline trimming cut 3 bases from V and 3 bases from J; bases unmatched to any gene: 5. The length of the CDR3 is 14 residues. In germline, CDR1 is SGHRS, CDR2 YFSETQ. DNA of the CDR3: TGCGCCAGCAGCTCGGGACAGCCGAAAGAGACCCAGTACTTC. Its protein is CASSSGQPKETQYF. Looking up the rest from reference TRBV5-1 and TRBJ2-5 gives the full variable domain: KAGVTQTPRYLIKTRGQQVTLSCSPISGHRSVSWYQQTPGQGLQFLFEYFSETQRNKGNFPGRFSGRQFSNSRSEMNVSTLELGDSALYLCASSSGQPKETQYFGPGTRLLVL.